The following is a TCR beta chain sequence with its context. What it binds is not known. Constant-segment-primed 5'RACE gave TCR alpha and TCR beta cDNA libraries with sample barcodes and UMIs. TCRdb processed the 5' RACE reads anew with MiXCR; each CDR3 protein has one entry. The table includes roughly 250,000 distinct CDR3 sequences, around 15% detected once. Germline-derived CDR1 and CDR2 are SGHNT and YENEEA. The CDR3 runs to 16 residues. The V end was cut by 1 base, the J end by 0 bases, with 12 bases between. The entry originates in a study of T-cell memory formation after mild COVID-19. Study as a whole: Largely, TCR clusters stayed within a single donor. Overall study results and limits: Most CD4+ clones that shrank were in CM and EM, while CD8+ ones turned up in EMRA. Day 15 to 85 contractors were CD4/CD8 balanced; later expanders leaned CD4+.

The genes are TRBV11-3 and TRBJ1-1; D not resolved. The sequence was collected from a man aged 18 to 29 who had mild COVID-19 (a few samples of this study predate the infection). Cell type and time point are not known. Sequencing was done on a sample of PBMCs or a T cell subset sorted from them (not recorded which). CDR3 in DNA: TGTGCCAGCAGCTTAGCCAGGCACACCATGAACACTGAAGCTTTCTTT. As protein: CASSLARHTMNTEAFF.